A selection of T cell receptor beta chains follows, all from one sample in a study of blood T cells in healthy people across ages. TCRdb independently ran MiXCR on the 5' RACE reads; one entry per CDR3 protein. The sample lists roughly 800,000 distinct CDR3 sequences; over 45% were seen once. The sequencing input was blood. The receptors here all came from a man aged 30 to 39 in good health. Each CDR3 is given with its conserved first and last residue. The D gene is left open where the match is weak. Clone size is shown for a subset of rows, as once, few, many or a class of expanded clone.

clone size: .
D gene: TRBD1
J gene: TRBJ1-6
V gene: TRBV20-1
CDR3 protein: CSAATGPDNSPLHF
CDR3 DNA: TGCAGTGCCGCGACAGGGCCAGATAATTCACCCCTCCACTTT

clone size: once
D gene: .
J gene: TRBJ2-7
V gene: TRBV28
CDR3 protein: CASLSGTPINYEQYF
CDR3 DNA: TGTGCCAGCCTCTCGGGGACTCCTATTAACTACGAGCAGTACTTC

clone size: few
D gene: TRBD2
J gene: TRBJ2-3
V gene: TRBV29-1
CDR3 protein: CSARTSRADTQYF
CDR3 DNA: TGCAGCGCAAGGACTAGCCGTGCAGATACGCAGTATTTT

clone size: few
D gene: TRBD1
J gene: TRBJ1-5
V gene: TRBV7-2
CDR3 protein: CASRRTGVNQPQHF
CDR3 DNA: TGTGCCAGCCGCCGAACAGGGGTCAATCAGCCCCAGCATTTT

clone size: .
D gene: .
J gene: TRBJ2-1
V gene: TRBV7-3
CDR3 protein: CASSPDPYGEQFF
CDR3 DNA: TGTGCCAGCAGCCCCGACCCCTACGGTGAGCAGTTCTTC

clone size: .
D gene: TRBD1
J gene: TRBJ1-4
V gene: TRBV28
CDR3 protein: CASSLGPDRALKKLFF
CDR3 DNA: TGTGCCAGCAGTTTGGGGCCGGACAGGGCTTTGAAAAAACTGTTTTTT

clone size: .
D gene: .
J gene: TRBJ2-7
V gene: TRBV24-1
CDR3 protein: CATSDPGFEQYF
CDR3 DNA: TGTGCCACCAGTGACCCAGGGTTCGAGCAGTACTTC

clone size: .
D gene: TRBD1
J gene: TRBJ2-6
V gene: TRBV6-5
CDR3 protein: CASTLRTGGSGANVLTF
CDR3 DNA: TGTGCCAGCACTTTGAGGACAGGGGGATCTGGGGCCAACGTCCTGACTTTC

clone size: .
D gene: .
J gene: TRBJ2-1
V gene: TRBV18
CDR3 protein: CASSREREGEQFF
CDR3 DNA: TGTGCCAGCTCACGGGAACGAGAGGGTGAGCAGTTCTTC

clone size: .
D gene: .
J gene: TRBJ2-5
V gene: TRBV29-1
CDR3 protein: CSVEGGRGSQETQYF
CDR3 DNA: TGCAGCGTTGAAGGAGGCAGGGGTAGTCAAGAGACCCAGTACTTC

clone size: .
D gene: .
J gene: TRBJ2-5
V gene: TRBV6-2/TRBV6-3
CDR3 protein: CASSYTSMGETQYF
CDR3 DNA: TGTGCCAGCAGTTACACCTCGATGGGCGAGACCCAGTACTTC

clone size: .
D gene: .
J gene: TRBJ1-2
V gene: TRBV29-1
CDR3 protein: CSVSDRKGGYTF
CDR3 DNA: TGCAGCGTCTCCGACAGGAAGGGTGGCTACACCTTC

clone size: .
D gene: .
J gene: TRBJ2-5
V gene: TRBV10-3
CDR3 protein: CAIEDPKGETQYF
CDR3 DNA: TGTGCCATCGAGGATCCCAAGGGCGAGACCCAGTACTTC

clone size: few
D gene: .
J gene: TRBJ2-1
V gene: TRBV7-2
CDR3 protein: CASSVSAAGTGKQFF
CDR3 DNA: TGTGCCAGCAGCGTAAGTGCTGCAGGCACGGGTAAGCAGTTCTTC

clone size: many
D gene: .
J gene: TRBJ2-3
V gene: TRBV5-1
CDR3 protein: CASSIDPGSNTQYF
CDR3 DNA: TGCGCCAGCAGCATTGATCCGGGATCGAATACGCAGTATTTT

clone size: few
D gene: TRBD1
J gene: TRBJ2-7
V gene: TRBV30
CDR3 protein: CAWGDSYEQYF
CDR3 DNA: TGTGCCTGGGGGGACAGCTACGAGCAGTACTTC

clone size: few
D gene: TRBD2
J gene: TRBJ2-7
V gene: TRBV27
CDR3 protein: CASRQRLAGGWEQYF
CDR3 DNA: TGTGCCAGCAGGCAAAGACTAGCGGGAGGCTGGGAGCAGTACTTC

clone size: .
D gene: .
J gene: TRBJ2-7
V gene: TRBV6-6
CDR3 protein: CASKAGSEQYF
CDR3 DNA: TGTGCCAGCAAGGCAGGGAGCGAGCAGTACTTC

clone size: .
D gene: TRBD1
J gene: TRBJ2-5
V gene: TRBV20-1
CDR3 protein: CSALGQGGETQYF
CDR3 DNA: TGCAGTGCCCTGGGACAGGGCGGTGAGACCCAGTACTTC

clone size: few
D gene: .
J gene: TRBJ2-6
V gene: TRBV6-5
CDR3 protein: CASRPSHSGANVLTF
CDR3 DNA: TGTGCCAGCAGACCCTCCCACTCTGGGGCCAACGTCCTGACTTTC

clone size: .
D gene: TRBD1
J gene: TRBJ1-2
V gene: TRBV6-1
CDR3 protein: CASRENRDSYGYTF
CDR3 DNA: TGTGCCAGCCGAGAGAACCGGGACAGCTATGGCTACACCTTC

clone size: .
D gene: .
J gene: TRBJ2-5
V gene: TRBV20-1
CDR3 protein: CSTTPLEETQYF
CDR3 DNA: TGCAGCACTACACCCTTGGAAGAGACCCAGTACTTC

clone size: .
D gene: .
J gene: TRBJ1-2
V gene: TRBV20-1
CDR3 protein: CSARLQNYGYTF
CDR3 DNA: TGCAGTGCTCGACTGCAAAACTATGGCTACACCTTC

clone size: .
D gene: TRBD1
J gene: TRBJ1-3
V gene: TRBV7-2
CDR3 protein: CASSHNRGSGNTIYF
CDR3 DNA: TGTGCCAGCAGCCACAACAGGGGATCTGGAAACACCATATATTTT

clone size: .
D gene: TRBD2
J gene: TRBJ2-5
V gene: TRBV7-2
CDR3 protein: CASSPGTTYQETQYF
CDR3 DNA: TGTGCCAGCAGTCCCGGGACTACCTACCAAGAGACCCAGTACTTC

clone size: few
D gene: TRBD2
J gene: TRBJ2-3
V gene: TRBV6-2/TRBV6-3
CDR3 protein: CASRTPGGYTDTQYF
CDR3 DNA: TGTGCCAGCAGAACCCCGGGAGGTTACACAGATACGCAGTATTTT

clone size: .
D gene: .
J gene: TRBJ1-5
V gene: TRBV30
CDR3 protein: CAWNFYNQPQHF
CDR3 DNA: TGTGCCTGGAATTTTTATAATCAGCCCCAGCATTTT

clone size: .
D gene: .
J gene: TRBJ1-1
V gene: TRBV4-2
CDR3 protein: CASSHRPEANTEAFF
CDR3 DNA: TGTGCCAGCAGCCATCGACCCGAAGCGAACACTGAAGCTTTCTTT

clone size: .
D gene: .
J gene: TRBJ2-3
V gene: TRBV9
CDR3 protein: CASSASPDTQYF
CDR3 DNA: TGTGCCAGCAGCGCGTCACCAGATACGCAGTATTTT

clone size: few
D gene: .
J gene: TRBJ2-7
V gene: TRBV7-8
CDR3 protein: CASSLGVATYEQYF
CDR3 DNA: TGTGCCAGCAGCTTAGGGGTTGCCACCTACGAGCAGTACTTC

clone size: .
D gene: .
J gene: TRBJ1-2
V gene: TRBV4-1
CDR3 protein: CASSQVSPGDGYTF
CDR3 DNA: TGCGCCAGCAGCCAAGTCTCTCCGGGGGATGGCTACACCTTC

clone size: .
D gene: .
J gene: TRBJ2-7
V gene: TRBV29-1
CDR3 protein: CSVDLNGPGREQYF
CDR3 DNA: TGCAGCGTTGACCTCAACGGACCCGGGCGGGAGCAGTACTTC

clone size: .
D gene: .
J gene: TRBJ1-2
V gene: TRBV5-1
CDR3 protein: CASRTDYGYTF
CDR3 DNA: TGCGCCAGCAGGACGGACTATGGCTACACCTTC

clone size: .
D gene: .
J gene: TRBJ1-1
V gene: TRBV7-3
CDR3 protein: CASSLWGIVNTEAFF
CDR3 DNA: TGTGCCAGCAGCTTATGGGGGATCGTGAACACTGAAGCTTTCTTT

clone size: .
D gene: .
J gene: TRBJ2-7
V gene: TRBV6-5
CDR3 protein: CASSPRFSSYEQYF
CDR3 DNA: TGTGCCAGCAGTCCTAGGTTTAGCTCCTACGAGCAGTACTTC

clone size: .
D gene: TRBD2
J gene: TRBJ2-1
V gene: TRBV4-3
CDR3 protein: CASSPGASGSDEQFF
CDR3 DNA: TGCGCCAGCAGCCCCGGGGCTAGCGGGAGTGATGAGCAGTTCTTC

clone size: .
D gene: TRBD2
J gene: TRBJ2-3
V gene: TRBV7-7
CDR3 protein: CASSLLSGGSDTQYF
CDR3 DNA: TGTGCCAGCAGCTTACTCAGCGGGGGATCAGATACGCAGTATTTT

clone size: few
D gene: TRBD2
J gene: TRBJ2-7
V gene: TRBV7-2
CDR3 protein: CASSADHAGAHYEQYF
CDR3 DNA: TGTGCCAGCAGCGCCGACCATGCGGGAGCCCATTACGAGCAGTACTTC

clone size: .
D gene: TRBD2
J gene: TRBJ2-3
V gene: TRBV4-2
CDR3 protein: CASSQGQSGGPDTQYF
CDR3 DNA: TGTGCCAGCAGCCAAGGCCAGAGCGGGGGACCAGATACGCAGTATTTT

clone size: few
D gene: .
J gene: TRBJ2-5
V gene: TRBV2
CDR3 protein: CASEASQETQYF
CDR3 DNA: TGTGCCAGCGAGGCCAGCCAAGAGACCCAGTACTTC

clone size: .
D gene: TRBD1
J gene: TRBJ2-7
V gene: TRBV20-1
CDR3 protein: CSARGVQGAAYEQYF
CDR3 DNA: TGCAGTGCTAGAGGTGTACAGGGGGCAGCCTACGAGCAGTACTTC

clone size: .
D gene: .
J gene: TRBJ1-2
V gene: TRBV25-1
CDR3 protein: CAGEGFYGYTF
CDR3 DNA: TGTGCAGGGGAGGGTTTCTATGGCTACACCTTC

clone size: .
D gene: TRBD1
J gene: TRBJ1-5
V gene: TRBV6-6
CDR3 protein: CASSYIGQGFQPQHF
CDR3 DNA: TGTGCCAGCAGTTACATCGGACAGGGCTTTCAGCCCCAGCATTTT

clone size: .
D gene: .
J gene: TRBJ2-3
V gene: TRBV5-6
CDR3 protein: CASSSLVGGTSTDTQYF
CDR3 DNA: TGTGCCAGCAGCTCCCTGGTCGGAGGAACTAGCACAGATACGCAGTATTTT

clone size: .
D gene: .
J gene: TRBJ1-1
V gene: TRBV5-1
CDR3 protein: CASGPTRGTTGNTEAFF
CDR3 DNA: TGCGCCAGCGGGCCGACACGGGGGACGACGGGGAACACTGAAGCTTTCTTT

clone size: few
D gene: .
J gene: TRBJ1-6
V gene: TRBV7-2
CDR3 protein: CASSFSPLGNSPLHF
CDR3 DNA: TGTGCCAGCAGCTTCAGTCCACTCGGGAATTCACCCCTCCACTTT

clone size: .
D gene: .
J gene: TRBJ2-7
V gene: TRBV11-3
CDR3 protein: CASSLAPRGRQYF
CDR3 DNA: TGTGCCAGCAGCTTAGCCCCCAGGGGTCGGCAGTACTTC

clone size: .
D gene: .
J gene: TRBJ2-1
V gene: TRBV7-8
CDR3 protein: CASSLGTTIEQFF
CDR3 DNA: TGTGCCAGCAGCTTAGGGACAACTATTGAGCAGTTCTTC

clone size: few
D gene: .
J gene: TRBJ2-3
V gene: TRBV2
CDR3 protein: CASSEGVSYTQYF
CDR3 DNA: TGTGCCAGCAGTGAAGGAGTCAGTTATACGCAGTATTTT

clone size: .
D gene: TRBD1
J gene: TRBJ1-1
V gene: TRBV20-1
CDR3 protein: CSARRSTGGTEAFF
CDR3 DNA: TGCAGTGCTCGCCGATCCACAGGGGGAACTGAAGCTTTCTTT